In its sample, the clone carrying this TCR beta chain was seen many times. This sample is part of a study of low-dose radiotherapy and immunotherapy resistance in tumors. Overall study context: On an every-two-weeks schedule, patients received intravenous nivolumab 240 mg, along with ipilimumab 1 mg/kg every six weeks.

Germline CDR1 reads SGHDN; CDR2 reads FVKESK. Trimming shortened V by 3 bases and J by 7 bases, and 6 bases separated the two germline ends. The CDR3 is 11 residues long. Stated time point: after trial treatment. Stated treatment: LDRT plus nivolumab, ipilimumab, low-dose cyclophosphamide and aspirin (RACIN trial). With TRAV- and TRBV-specific primers, first-strand cDNA was made, covering the alpha and beta chains. Over roughly 20 PCR cycles, TCRs were amplified from a constant-region primer and V-primer adapter. By in vitro transcription, the isolated mRNA was amplified. TCRdb processed the reads anew with MiXCR; each CDR3 protein has one entry. The sample has about 100,000 distinct CDR3 sequences; more than 20% are singletons.

The origin of this receptor is a male donor with prostate cancer. The chain is built from TRBV14 and TRBJ2-5; D assignment may be TRBD1 or TRBD2 (5 bases each). The specimen comprised PBMCs, sampled after low-dose radiotherapy plus immunotherapy. The DNA of the CDR3 is TGTGCCAGCAGCCATGGGGGGACCCAGTACTTC. This gives the protein CASSHGGTQYF. The full variable domain, with the rest looked up from reference TRBV14 and TRBJ2-5, is EAGVTQFPSHSVIEKGQTVTLRCDPISGHDNLYWYRRVMGKEIKFLLHFVKESKQDESGMPNNRFLAERTGGTYSTLKVQPAELEDSGVYFCASSHGGTQYFGPGTRLLVL.